A single sample is the source of the 18 T cell receptor beta chains below, sequenced in a study of T cell repertoires in cytomegalovirus infection. From the reads, TCRdb called clonotypes with MiXCR, one entry per CDR3 protein. The profile shows roughly 760,000 distinct CDR3 sequences, under 40% of them singletons. The sequenced sample was PBMCs. The receptors were gathered from a human donor in good health (CMV status not recorded). Some clones in this sample may be carry-over from other donors' samples.

This clonotype was counted between two and nine times. The chain is built from TRBV27 and TRBJ2-1, with TRBD2 matching 12 bases. Germline V gene lookup returns CDR1 MNHEY and CDR2 SMNVEV (reference sequence). V trimming: 2 bases; J trimming: 5 bases; junction bases outside the gene matches: 7. The CDR3 extends over 17 amino acids. The CDR3 DNA sequence: TGTGCCAGCAGTTTACCGGGACTAGCGGGTAATAACAATGAGCAGTTCTTC. As protein: CASSLPGLAGNNNEQFF.

This clonotype was seen more than once but under ten times. V and J are TRBV5-4 and TRBJ2-5; 12 bases line up with TRBD2. The CDR3 is made up of 16 amino acids. Germline V CDR1 and CDR2: SGHNT, YYREEE (reference sequence). The V segment lost 3 bases and the J segment 2 bases; nucleotides outside the gene matches: 5. CDR3 DNA: TGTGCCAGCAGCTGGATGACTAGCGGGGGACAAGAGACCCAGTACTTC. Protein product: CASSWMTSGGQETQYF.

As regards this clonotype: This may stem from a read error, because a much larger clone lies one nucleotide away. V is TRBV7-2 and J is TRBJ2-7, with a tentative D call TRBD1 (6 bases). The CDR3 is 14 amino acids. Germline CDR1 is SGHTA and CDR2 is FQGNSA. Trimming removed 4 bases at V and 2 bases at J, with 12 bases between. The CDR3 nucleotides are TGTGCCAGCAGCTCCCCTCAGGGGCCCTACGAGCAGTACTTC. Amino acids: CASSSPQGPYEQYF.

This chain uses TRBV4-2 with TRBJ2-7; D is perhaps TRBD2 (5 bases). The last part of the DNA fits TRBJ2-1 better; the J call may be wrong. CDR3 length: 16 residues. Germline V gives CDR1 LGHNA, CDR2 YNFKEQ. CDR3 sequence reads: CASSQDVDSVTYEQFF. The CDR3 coding sequence is TGTGCCAGCAGCCAAGATGTGGATAGCGTGACCTACGAGCAGTTCTTC.

This clonotype was found a few times. This chain joins TRBV28 and TRBJ2-5; the match to TRBD2 covers 11 bases. The CDR3 extends over 16 amino acids. Trimming removed 4 bases from V and 5 bases from J; junction bases left unmatched: 9. Germline V gives CDR1 MDHEN, CDR2 SYDVKM. CDR3 sequence: CASSSSSGGPWETQYF. CDR3 in DNA: TGTGCCAGCAGTTCCTCTAGCGGGGGGCCGTGGGAGACCCAGTACTTC.

In its sample, this clonotype was seen many times. This rearrangement joins TRBV7-8 to TRBJ2-5; no firm D call. The CDR3 runs to 13 residues. Germline V gene sequence: CDR1 SGHVS, CDR2 FQNEAQ. Trimming cost V 2 bases and J 4 bases, with 8 bases left between them. CDR3 region: CASSLLVPETQYF. In DNA form, the CDR3 reads TGTGCCAGCAGCTTACTGGTACCAGAGACCCAGTACTTC.

This clonotype was picked up many times. The chain has TRBV6-1 and TRBJ2-1; tentative D call: TRBD1 (6 bases). The germline CDR1 and CDR2 sequences are MNHNS and SASEGT. The CDR3 is made up of 16 amino acids. The ends were cut back, 8 bases at V and 4 bases at J, with 21 bases in the middle. In nucleotides, the CDR3 is TGTGCCAGCTGGGACACCCCGGGACACCAATACAATGAGCAGTTCTTC. As protein: CASWDTPGHQYNEQFF.

This clonotype was counted only a few times. The chain combines TRBV6-6 with TRBJ2-7, with 8 bases that match TRBD2. The CDR3 loop spans 13 amino acids. With V trimmed by 7 bases and J by 3 bases, 5 bases remained unmatched. The V gene's germline CDR1 is MNHNY and CDR2 SVGAGI (reference sequence). The CDR3 coding sequence is TGTGCCAGCATCAGCGGGGGTCTCTACGAGCAGTACTTC. Translation gives CASISGGLYEQYF.

This clonotype was seen more than once but under ten times. This chain uses TRBV12-3 or TRBV12-4 with TRBJ1-1; D ambiguous. Trimming removed 4 bases from V and 1 base from J, with 7 bases in between. This CDR3 region has 13 residues. As DNA, the CDR3 is TGTGCCAGCAGTTCAGACAAGAACACTGAAGCTTTCTTT. It yields the protein CASSSDKNTEAFF.

This clonotype was found a few times. This chain joins TRBV19 and TRBJ2-2, with TRBD2 as a possible D gene (6 bases). The CDR3 covers 13 residues. V lost 11 bases to trimming and J lost 4 bases, with 14 bases between them. Germline CDR1 is LNHDA and CDR2 is SQIVND (reference sequence). CDR3 residues: CAAGGWGTGELFF. The CDR3 DNA reads as TGTGCCGCCGGGGGATGGGGCACCGGGGAGCTGTTTTTT.

This clonotype has a count of ten or more. The rearrangement uses TRBV7-2 and TRBJ2-7, with 9 positions matching TRBD1. CDR3 length: 17 amino acids. The germline CDR1 and CDR2 sequences are SGHTA and FQGNSA. With V trimmed by 5 bases and J by 7 bases, 18 bases remained unmatched. Here the CDR3 DNA reads TGTGCCAGCAGCGCACGTAGCCCGGGACAGGGAATTTATGAGCAGTACTTC. It codes for CASSARSPGQGIYEQYF.

The chain employs TRBV12-3 or TRBV12-4 and TRBJ2-7; no clear D gene. This CDR3 contains 15 residues. V gave up 3 bases and J gave up 1 base, with 13 bases separating them. The CDR3: CASSFRKGNSYEQYF. The DNA for the CDR3 is TGTGCCAGCAGTTTTCGAAAAGGGAATTCCTACGAGCAGTACTTC.

This clonotype was seen only a few times. The V gene is TRBV20-1, the J gene TRBJ2-7, with 8 bases lining up with TRBD1. Germline CDR1 and CDR2: DFQATT and SNEGSKA (reference sequence). The CDR3 length is 15 residues. J was trimmed by 4 bases and V by 2 bases; bases with no gene match: 10. The CDR3, as DNA: TGCAGTGCTAGAAATGCCCGGGACAGGCTATACGAGCAGTACTTC. Translating gives CSARNARDRLYEQYF.

CDR3 DNA: TGCAGTGCTAGGGACCTACAGGGCCTCTATGGCTACACCTTC. This translates into CSARDLQGLYGYTF. This chain uses TRBV20-1 with TRBJ1-2, with D perhaps matching TRBD1 (6 bases). The V gene lost 3 bases and the J gene lost 4 bases, with 15 bases spanning the gap. Per the germline V gene, CDR1 is DFQATT and CDR2 is SNEGSKA (reference sequence). This CDR3 region has 14 residues.

This clonotype has a handful of counts. This chain uses TRBV7-3 with TRBJ1-4; no reliable D call. This CDR3 spans 15 amino acids. Germline values: CDR1 SGHTA, CDR2 FQGTGA. Between the trimmed V and J ends, which lost 3 bases and 4 bases, there was a span of 12 bases. Here the CDR3 DNA reads TGTGCCAGCAGCTTGGCTTCCAGGATTAATGAAAAACTGTTTTTT. Translated: CASSLASRINEKLFF.

A word on this clonotype: Compared with germline, one end of the junction differs, possibly owing to a read error. V gene TRBV5-3 combines with J gene TRBJ1-1; D is possibly TRBD1 (6 bases). TRBV5-3 is filed as an ORF, its function uncertain. The CDR3 totals 13 residues. The CDR3 DNA follows: TGTGCCAGCAGCTACGCCCAGGGGACTGAAGCTTTCTTT. Its protein is CASSYAQGTEAFF.

This clonotype was seen a few times. The gene calls are TRBV28 and TRBJ1-5; 9 nucleotides agree with TRBD1. The CDR3 consists of 16 residues. Per germline, CDR1 MDHEN and CDR2 SYDVKM. Trimming took 5 bases from V and 8 from J; bases not matched to a gene: 13. The CDR3 DNA sequence: TGTGCCAGCAGTCAATCCGGGACAGGGTTCGGGAAGCCCCAGCATTTT. Its protein is CASSQSGTGFGKPQHF.

The chain links TRBV7-2 to TRBJ1-5, with unresolved D. The ends were cut back, 2 bases at V and 0 bases at J, with 5 bases in the middle. The CDR3 is made up of 14 amino acids. Germline CDR1 and CDR2: SGHTA and FQGNSA. The CDR3 DNA follows: TGTGCCAGCAGCTTAATTGATAGCAATCAGCCCCAGCATTTT. It encodes CASSLIDSNQPQHF.